This T cell receptor beta chain was sequenced during a study of T cell responses to AZD1222 COVID-19 vaccine. The overall study: Whether given at about 4 or about 12 weeks, second doses were pooled. Study-wide results and limits: Repertoires were collected only later (after the peak T cell response had occurred). Among those given AZD1222, only six were seropositive at baseline. The donor group comprised mostly white British people and more females; the analysis possibly underestimated clonal diversity.

Note on this clone: Its target is not known.

CDR1 and CDR2 (germline): LGHDT, YNNKEL (reference sequence). V lost 1 base and J 0 bases, leaving 9 bases between the germline ends. There are 15 residues in the CDR3. The method was immunoSEQ multiplex PCR; TCRdb's version includes in-frame clones alone and lacks a portion of them. The sample lists roughly 180,000 clones, 94% occurring once. The receptor comes from an adult in good health. The material sequenced was peripheral blood, taken on day 0 of AZD1222 vaccination. The J gene is TRBJ1-1, the V gene TRBV3-1 (or the pseudogene TRBV3-2), with D tentatively TRBD1 (6 bases). The CDR3 sequence: CASSQGTDMNTEAFF. DNA for the CDR3: TGTGCCAGCAGCCAAGGGACAGACATGAACACTGAAGCTTTCTTT.